The clone carrying this T cell receptor beta chain was recorded a few times. Its antigen remains unidentified. V lost 4 bases and J 7 bases, leaving 5 bases between the germline ends. The CDR3 length is 11 residues. Germline lookup yields CDR1 MDHEN and CDR2 SYDVKM. The sample belongs to a study of response to subunit inactivated influenza vaccine. A single record per CDR3 protein comes from TCRdb applying MiXCR to the RT-PCR reads. The data hold 800,000 or so distinct CDR3 sequences, with around 21% observed a single time. Study observations and caveats: With each seasonal influenza vaccination, the authors suggested, few new T cells are recruited.

The sequence came from a man aged 50-60 years who received an inactivated influenza vaccine. The specimen comprised PBMCs from blood, sampled 4 to 6 days after vaccination. This rearrangement joins TRBV28 to TRBJ1-5; the D is unclear. CDR3 protein: CASSSRQPQHF. DNA of the CDR3: TGTGCCAGCAGTTCGAGGCAGCCCCAGCATTTT.